One and the same sample provided the 19 T cell receptor beta chains below, sequenced in a study of cytomegalovirus exposure and HLA in healthy donors. Produced via immunoSEQ multiplex PCR; TCRdb's table is partial and in-frame only. The sample consists of under 250,000 clones, around four fifths of them appearing once. Sequenced: PBMCs. Every receptor here comes from a woman between 18 and 29 years old in good health and CMV-seronegative.

The chain has TRBV7-9 and TRBJ2-2; possibly TRBD1 for D (6 bases). The germline V gene has CDR1 SEHNR and CDR2 FQNEAQ (reference sequence). The CDR3 totals 16 residues. Trimming shortened V by 1 base and J by 3 bases, and 12 bases separated the two germline ends. The CDR3 here is CASSLVSGTYTGELFF. As DNA, the CDR3 is TGTGCCAGCAGCTTAGTATCAGGGACATACACCGGGGAGCTGTTTTTT. The whole variable domain, filled in from reference TRBV7-9 and TRBJ2-2, reads DTGVSQNPRHKITKRGQNVTFRCDPISEHNRLYWYRQTLGQGPEFLTYFQNEAQLEKSRLLSDRFSAERPKGSFSTLEIQRTEQGDSAMYLCASSLVSGTYTGELFFGEGSRLTVL.

J is TRBJ2-1 and V is TRBV5-4; TRBD2 is a possible D gene (5 bases). V was pared by 3 bases and J by 2 bases, with 6 bases between. Germline lookup yields CDR1 SGHNT and CDR2 YYREEE (reference sequence). The CDR3 length is 13 residues. CDR3 amino acids: CASSSTTYNEQFF. CDR3 nucleotides: TGTGCCAGCAGCTCGACTACCTACAATGAGCAGTTCTTC. The whole variable domain, filled in from reference TRBV5-4 and TRBJ2-1, reads ETGVTQSPTHLIKTRGQQVTLRCSSQSGHNTVSWYQQALGQGPQFIFQYYREEENGRGNFPPRFSGLQFPNYSSELNVNALELDDSALYLCASSSTTYNEQFFGPGTRLTVL.

The rearrangement joins TRBV6-5 to TRBJ1-1, with D perhaps matching TRBD1 (6 bases). Germline values: CDR1 MNHEY, CDR2 SVGAGI. The CDR3 loop spans 13 amino acids. V was cut by 5 bases and J by 1 base, with 8 bases left in between. The CDR3 coding sequence is TGTGCCAGCAGTGTACAGGGGAACACTGAAGCTTTCTTT. The encoded protein is CASSVQGNTEAFF.

This rearrangement joins TRBV27 to TRBJ1-1, with 10 bases that match TRBD1. This CDR3 has 15 amino acids. From germline, CDR1 is MNHEY and CDR2 SMNVEV (reference sequence). J gave up 5 bases and V 3 bases, and 6 bases lay outside the gene matches. The CDR3 protein is CASSFDRTGGTEAFF. As DNA, the CDR3 is TGTGCCAGCAGTTTTGATAGGACAGGGGGGACTGAAGCTTTCTTT.

In this sample, this clone turned up a few times. The genes are TRBV9 and TRBJ2-1; D ambiguous. Deletions cut 2 bases from V and 5 bases from J, with 14 bases between. Germline V lookup: CDR1 SGDLS, CDR2 YYNGEE. The CDR3 contains 15 residues. CDR3 region: CASSVLGQVDNEQFF. The CDR3 DNA reads TGTGCCAGCAGCGTCTTAGGGCAGGTGGACAATGAGCAGTTCTTC.

The chain joins TRBV28 to TRBJ2-5; the match to TRBD2 covers 13 bases. Unmatched junction bases numbered 6, after V lost 5 bases and J lost 6 bases. The CDR3 loop spans 15 amino acids. Germline CDR1 reads MDHEN; CDR2 reads SYDVKM. CDR3 region: CASSPAGTSGKTQYF. The CDR3 DNA reads TGTGCCAGCAGTCCCGCCGGGACTAGCGGGAAGACCCAGTACTTC.

This chain uses TRBV2 with TRBJ2-1; D is unresolved. Trimming took 6 bases from V and 8 from J, leaving 17 bases between them. This CDR3 spans 14 amino acids. CDR1 SNHLY and CDR2 FYNNEI come from the germline V gene. The CDR3 loop is CASRLDLGADEQFF. The CDR3 DNA sequence: TGTGCCAGCAGGCTCGACCTAGGAGCCGATGAGCAGTTCTTC.

The rearrangement joins TRBV4-1 to TRBJ1-4, with D maybe TRBD1 (5 bases). The CDR3 sequence is 14 residues long. V was trimmed by 1 base and J by 3 bases, leaving 6 bases between them. The V gene's germline CDR1 is MGHRA and CDR2 YSYEKL. CDR3 bases: TGCGCCAGCAGCCAAGGGGGGGCTAATGAAAAACTGTTTTTT. Its protein is CASSQGGANEKLFF.

The rearrangement links TRBV27 to TRBJ2-3; 8 bases agree with TRBD1. Germline-derived CDR1 and CDR2 are MNHEY and SMNVEV (reference sequence). V lost 5 bases to trimming and J lost 5 bases; unmatched junction nucleotides: 15. The CDR3 is 17 amino acids. In DNA, the CDR3 is TGTGCCAGCAGTCGGGGACCCGTCAGGGGGCTAGGAGATACGCAGTATTTT. Translated, it gives CASSRGPVRGLGDTQYF.

The chain carries TRBV5-1 and TRBJ2-3; 8 bases are a match to TRBD1. Unmatched junction bases numbered 7, after V lost 1 base and J lost 0 bases. Per germline, CDR1 SGHRS and CDR2 YFSETQ. The CDR3 contains 17 residues. The CDR3 coding sequence is TGCGCCAGCAGCTTGTGGCCGGGACAGGCTAGCACAGATACGCAGTATTTT. Protein product: CASSLWPGQASTDTQYF.

The CDR3 here is CASSESGREQYF. The CDR3 DNA follows: TGCGCCAGCAGTGAATCGGGCCGCGAGCAGTACTTC. The chain carries TRBV10-1 and TRBJ2-7; no reliable D call. CDR3 length: 12 amino acids. CDR1 and CDR2 (germline): WNHNN, SYGVQD (reference sequence). Trimming removed 3 bases at V and 6 bases at J, with 9 bases between.

The chain has TRBV5-6 and TRBJ1-1, with TRBD1 matching 8 bases. This CDR3 spans 18 amino acids. With 0 bases clipped from V and 0 bases from J, the junction kept 10 bases outside the gene matches. Germline V gene lookup returns CDR1 SGHDT and CDR2 YYEEEE. The CDR3 sequence is CASSLARRTGRMNTEAFF. CDR3 nucleotides: TGTGCCAGCAGCTTGGCCCGCAGGACAGGGCGGATGAACACTGAAGCTTTCTTT.

CDR3 DNA: TGTGCCAGCAGTGTAACGGGTGGGGGCCTTCGCAATCAGCCCCAGCATTTT. Amino acid sequence: CASSVTGGGLRNQPQHF. The V and J genes are TRBV9 and TRBJ1-5; D is perhaps TRBD1 (6 bases). Germline V gene sequence: CDR1 SGDLS, CDR2 YYNGEE. This CDR3 is 17 amino acids long. The ends were cut back, 5 bases at V and 2 bases at J, with 20 bases in the middle.

The rearrangement links TRBV5-1 to TRBJ2-7; 7 nucleotides align to TRBD2. CDR1 is SGHRS, CDR2 YFSETQ, per germline. This CDR3 spans 14 amino acids. The ends lost 4 bases at V and 1 base at J; junction bases unmatched: 5. In DNA, the CDR3 is TGCGCCAGCAGCCAGGGAGGGGAATCCTACGAGCAGTACTTC. This encodes CASSQGGESYEQYF. Variable domain in full (rest from reference TRBV5-1 and TRBJ2-7): KAGVTQTPRYLIKTRGQQVTLSCSPISGHRSVSWYQQTPGQGLQFLFEYFSETQRNKGNFPGRFSGRQFSNSRSEMNVSTLELGDSALYLCASSQGGESYEQYFGPGTRLTVT.

The chain joins TRBV29-1 to TRBJ1-2; 8 bases map to TRBD1. This CDR3 region has 13 residues. Per germline, CDR1 SQVTM and CDR2 ANQGSEA. The J segment lost 13 bases and the V segment lost 7 bases, leaving 17 bases of the junction unmatched. The CDR3 sequence: CSANLAGGFVVTF. The CDR3 DNA sequence: TGCAGCGCAAATCTGGCAGGGGGCTTCGTGGTCACCTTC.

The chain recombines TRBV4-1 with TRBJ2-7; no clear D gene. The V and J ends lost 4 bases and 0 bases respectively, with 16 bases between them. Germline loops: CDR1 MGHRA, CDR2 YSYEKL. The CDR3 has 16 residues. Written as DNA, the CDR3 is TGCGCCAGCAGCCGAGATACCGGACCCAGCTCCTACGAGCAGTACTTC. Its protein is CASSRDTGPSSYEQYF.

This rearrangement joins TRBV30 to TRBJ1-2; tentative D call: TRBD1 (5 bases). CDR1 is GTSNPN, CDR2 SVGIG, per germline (reference sequence). Trimming stripped 0 bases from V and 4 bases from J, with 9 bases between. The CDR3 sequence is 13 residues long. In DNA, the CDR3 is TGTGCCTGGAGTGTAGACAGCCTCTATGGCTACACCTTC. The encoded protein is CAWSVDSLYGYTF.

V usage is TRBV19 and J usage is TRBJ1-2; D remains ambiguous. Germline CDR1 and CDR2: LNHDA and SQIVND (reference sequence). Trimming pared 6 bases from V and 2 bases from J, leaving 16 bases between. The CDR3 covers 15 residues. The CDR3 nucleotides are TGTGCCAGTAGCCCCTCCGACACGAGCAACTATGGCTACACCTTC. Encoded protein: CASSPSDTSNYGYTF.

In its sample, this clone was seen once. This rearrangement joins TRBV9 to TRBJ1-5; TRBD1 agrees at 8 bases. The germline CDR1 and CDR2 sequences are SGDLS and YYNGEE. The CDR3 spans 16 residues. Unmatched junction bases numbered 6, after V lost 4 bases and J lost 0 bases. Written as DNA, the CDR3 is TGTGCCAGCAGCCCAGGGACAGGAGCTAGCAATCAGCCCCAGCATTTT. Its protein product is CASSPGTGASNQPQHF.